This T cell receptor (beta chain) was recovered during a study of human T cells and chemical hapten exposure. MiXCR, applied by TCRdb to the RACE reads, yields one record per CDR3 protein. The repertoire holds about 120,000 distinct CDR3 sequences, with roughly 13% as singletons. The time point is: patch test 1, 2 weeks after DPC sensitization. The treatment here: therapeutic diphenylcyclopropenone sensitization with weekly scalp DPC. General study results and limits: Controls had significantly fewer large CDR3 similarity clusters than were formed by expanded TCRs.

This clonotype was observed a handful of times. Its antigen is unknown. V lost 4 bases and J lost 0, with 10 bases in between. The CDR3 contains 15 residues. Germline assignment: CDR1 SEHNR and CDR2 FQNEAQ (reference sequence). This sequence originates from a man aged 18 to 30 with alopecia areata. Some clones in this sample may be carry-over from other donors' samples. The V gene is TRBV7-9, the J gene TRBJ1-5, with TRBD1 as a possible D gene (5 bases). Material: whole blood, obtained in connection with sensitization to the hapten diphenylcyclopropenone (DPC). Here the CDR3 DNA reads TGTGCCAGCAGCTGGGGGGAGAATAGCAATCAGCCCCAGCATTTT. Encoded protein: CASSWGENSNQPQHF. Variable domain in full (rest from reference TRBV7-9 and TRBJ1-5): DTGVSQNPRHKITKRGQNVTFRCDPISEHNRLYWYRQTLGQGPEFLTYFQNEAQLEKSRLLSDRFSAERPKGSFSTLEIQRTEQGDSAMYLCASSWGENSNQPQHFGDGTRLSIL.